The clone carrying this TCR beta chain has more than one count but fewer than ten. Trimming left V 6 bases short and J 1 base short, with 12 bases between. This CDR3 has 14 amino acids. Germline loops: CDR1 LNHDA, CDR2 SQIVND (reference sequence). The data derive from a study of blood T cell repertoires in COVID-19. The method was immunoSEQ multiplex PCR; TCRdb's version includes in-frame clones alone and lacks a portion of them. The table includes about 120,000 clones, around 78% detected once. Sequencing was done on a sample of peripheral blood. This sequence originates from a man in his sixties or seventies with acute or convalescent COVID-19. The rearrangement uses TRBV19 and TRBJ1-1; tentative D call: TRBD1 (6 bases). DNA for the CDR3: TGTGCCAGTAGCCCCAGGGGTCAGAACACTGAAGCTTTCTTT. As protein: CASSPRGQNTEAFF.